The 18 T cell receptor beta chains given below trace back to one sample, sequenced in a study of T cells in Graves' hyperthyroidism and ophthalmopathy. TCR beta CDR3 region amplification was performed from RNA transcripts. A set of HTBI primers served as the primers for a first-round RT-PCR of the TCR CDR3. From the multiplex PCR reads, TCRdb called clonotypes with MiXCR, one entry per CDR3 protein. The sample yields about 640,000 distinct CDR3 sequences, less than 25% seen once. The sequenced material came from blood. These receptor sequences come from a young man with Graves' ophthalmopathy.

V is TRBV10-2 and J is TRBJ1-4, with D perhaps TRBD1 (6 bases). The CDR3 spans 16 residues. Germline V lookup: CDR1 WSHSY, CDR2 SAAADI. V shed 1 base and J shed 2 bases, with 11 bases lying between them. DNA for the CDR3: TGCGCCAGCAGTGAGTGGCAGGGGAAGACTAATGAAAAACTGTTTTTT. It specifies CASSEWQGKTNEKLFF.

The chain joins TRBV30 to TRBJ1-1; D uncertain. V gave up 2 bases and J gave up 6 bases, with 4 bases separating them. This CDR3 is built from 10 residues. CDR1 GTSNPN and CDR2 SVGIG come from the germline V gene (reference sequence). In nucleotides, the CDR3 is TGTGCCTGGAGTAGGGCTGAAGCTTTCTTT. As protein: CAWSRAEAFF. The whole variable domain, remainder taken from reference TRBV30 and TRBJ1-1, is SQTIHQWPATLVQPVGSPLSLECTVEGTSNPNLYWYRQAAGRGLQLLFYSVGIGQISSEVPQNLSASRPQDRQFILSSKKLLLSDSGFYLCAWSRAEAFFGQGTRLTVV.

This clonotype was observed at least ten times. The chain has TRBV2 and TRBJ1-3, with TRBD1 matching over 8 bases. The CDR3 sequence is 15 residues long. V lost 4 bases and J lost 0; bases outside the gene matches: 2. In germline, CDR1 is SNHLY, CDR2 FYNNEI. The chain's CDR3 is CASSVQGDSGNTIYF. The CDR3 region has the DNA TGTGCCAGCAGTGTACAGGGGGACTCTGGAAACACCATATATTTT.

This clonotype was detected a few times. The rearrangement joins TRBV9 to TRBJ2-7, with a weak D call TRBD2 (5 bases). CDR3 length equals 18 residues. Germline CDR1 is SGDLS and CDR2 is YYNGEE. With 1 base removed from V and 0 bases from J, the gap between germline ends came to 20 bases. CDR3 region: CASSVQPVEAAPSYEQYF. The CDR3 DNA follows: TGTGCCAGCAGCGTACAACCCGTGGAGGCAGCTCCCTCCTACGAGCAGTACTTC. The entire variable domain, with the rest obtained from reference TRBV9 and TRBJ2-7, is as follows: DSGVTQTPKHLITATGQRVTLRCSPRSGDLSVYWYQQSLDQGLQFLIQYYNGEERAKGNILERFSAQQFPDLHSELNLSSLELGDSALYFCASSVQPVEAAPSYEQYFGPGTRLTVT.

The chain combines TRBV6-4 with TRBJ2-1; 8 bases are shared with TRBD2. Germline trimming cut 8 bases from V and 2 bases from J; bases unmatched to any gene: 14. Per germline, CDR1 MRHNA and CDR2 SNTAGT. The CDR3 covers 17 residues. In DNA form, the CDR3 reads TGTGCCAGCTCAGAACTCCGGCTAGCGGGCACCTACAATGAGCAGTTCTTC. The encoded protein is CASSELRLAGTYNEQFF.

This chain links TRBV2 with TRBJ2-2; either TRBD1 or TRBD2 may fit D (5 bases each). CDR3 size: 16 residues. CDR1 is SNHLY and CDR2 is FYNNEI in the germline V gene. V dropped 5 bases and J dropped 6 bases, with 19 bases sitting between them. DNA of the CDR3: TGTGCCAGCAGTACCGGGACGGTTACCGGCTCCGGGGAGCTGTTTTTT. This encodes CASSTGTVTGSGELFF. Supplemented by reference TRBV2 and TRBJ2-2, the full variable domain reads EPEVTQTPSHQVTQMGQEVILRCVPISNHLYFYWYRQILGQKVEFLVSFYNNEISEKSEIFDDQFSVERPDGSNFTLKIRSTKLEDSAMYFCASSTGTVTGSGELFFGEGSRLTVL.

This clonotype was seen a handful of times. J is TRBJ2-3 and V is TRBV20-1; TRBD1 matches at 8 bases. V lost 6 bases to trimming and J lost 5 bases; unmatched junction nucleotides: 16. This CDR3 region has 16 residues. Germline CDR1 is DFQATT and CDR2 is SNEGSKA (reference sequence). CDR3 region: CSAAPRQGARGDTQYF. CDR3 sequence (DNA): TGCAGTGCCGCTCCCAGGCAGGGGGCTCGAGGAGATACGCAGTATTTT.

The DNA for the CDR3 is TGTGCCAGCGCTCCCGGGACAGGGAGCACAGATACGCAGTATTTT. It specifies CASAPGTGSTDTQYF. The V and J genes are TRBV7-2 and TRBJ2-3; 9 nucleotides line up with TRBD1. Germline V gene sequence: CDR1 SGHTA, CDR2 FQGNSA. V dropped 8 bases and J dropped 0; count of bases not matched to a gene: 6. The CDR3 is 15 residues long.

This clonotype was found many times. Written as DNA, the CDR3 is TGTGCCCACGAGGGCTATGGCTACACCTTC. Amino acid sequence: CAHEGYGYTF. This chain links TRBV30 with TRBJ1-2, with D uncertain. Trimming stripped 8 bases from V and 4 bases from J, with 8 bases between. The CDR3 loop spans 10 amino acids. Germline V gene lookup returns CDR1 GTSNPN and CDR2 SVGIG (reference sequence).

Many counts were recorded for this clonotype. The chain recombines TRBV5-1 with TRBJ2-1; 8 nucleotides agree with TRBD2. Per germline, CDR1 SGHRS and CDR2 YFSETQ. V shed 1 base and J 9 bases; nucleotides not matched to a gene: 12. The CDR3 extends over 16 amino acids. CDR3 loop: CASSLFSGSGTTEQFF. The DNA of the CDR3 is TGCGCCAGCAGCTTGTTCTCGGGTAGCGGGACCACTGAGCAGTTCTTC.

This clonotype was observed many times. The chain combines TRBV2 with TRBJ2-1, with D tentatively TRBD1 (5 bases). This CDR3 has 13 amino acids. Trimming shortened V by 7 bases and J by 4 bases, and 11 bases separated the two germline ends. Germline V gives CDR1 SNHLY, CDR2 FYNNEI. The CDR3 nucleotides are TGTGCCAGCACCGACACAGGTTACAATGAGCAGTTCTTC. Translated: CASTDTGYNEQFF.

The chain carries TRBV7-9 and TRBJ2-1, with a weak D call TRBD2 (5 bases). In germline, CDR1 is SEHNR, CDR2 FQNEAQ (reference sequence). The CDR3 is made up of 14 amino acids. V lost 5 bases and J 4 bases, leaving 12 bases between the germline ends. CDR3 coding DNA: TGTGCCAGCAGCCAGGACGGACTGTACAATGAGCAGTTCTTC. Protein product: CASSQDGLYNEQFF.

This chain joins TRBV5-6 and TRBJ1-2; possibly TRBD1 for D (5 bases). Per germline, CDR1 SGHDT and CDR2 YYEEEE. Trimming removed 4 bases at V and 3 bases at J, with 16 bases between. The CDR3 has 15 residues. The chain's CDR3 is CASSSGTLAHYGYTF. DNA of the CDR3: TGTGCCAGCAGCAGCGGGACTCTCGCCCACTATGGCTACACCTTC.

This clonotype has a count of ten or more. The rearrangement joins TRBV27 to TRBJ2-7; D may be TRBD1 (5 bases). The germline CDR1 and CDR2 sequences are MNHEY and SMNVEV (reference sequence). Trimming stripped 5 bases from V and 0 bases from J, with 17 bases between. The CDR3 extends over 16 amino acids. CDR3 sequence (DNA): TGTGCCAGCAGTCCCGCAGGGAATCGACGCTCCTACGAGCAGTACTTC. Translation: CASSPAGNRRSYEQYF.

In this sample, this clonotype turned up a few times. The chain has TRBV28 and TRBJ1-2; D may be TRBD1 (5 bases). The CDR3 spans 17 residues. The germline V gene has CDR1 MDHEN and CDR2 SYDVKM. Trimming took off 7 bases at V and 0 bases at J, with 21 bases between the two ends. CDR3 amino acids: CASKGRDQGRTNYGYTF. CDR3 DNA: TGTGCCAGCAAGGGTCGGGACCAGGGTAGAACTAACTATGGCTACACCTTC.

This clonotype came up a few times. The chain employs TRBV18 and TRBJ2-5; 11 nucleotides match TRBD2. Unmatched junction bases numbered 9, after V lost 0 bases and J lost 3 bases. In germline, CDR1 is KGHSH, CDR2 LQKENI. The CDR3 has 18 residues. CDR3 sequence reads: CASSPPVPKTSGKETQYF. The CDR3, as DNA: TGTGCCAGCTCACCACCGGTCCCAAAGACTAGCGGGAAAGAGACCCAGTACTTC.

The chain has TRBV24-1 and TRBJ2-1, with D tentatively TRBD1 (5 bases). Trimming removed 3 bases at V and 7 bases at J, with 15 bases between. The CDR3 contains 15 residues. Germline V CDR1 and CDR2: KGHDR, SFDVKD. CDR3 residues: CATSDSSDRGNEQFF. CDR3 nucleotides: TGTGCCACCAGTGATAGTTCGGATAGGGGAAATGAGCAGTTCTTC.

The chain recombines TRBV12-3 or TRBV12-4 with TRBJ2-1; 15 nucleotides match TRBD2. Trimming cost V 7 bases and J 7 bases; bases outside gene matches: 8. CDR3 length: 16 residues. CDR3 loop: CASTLAGTSGRNEQFF. CDR3 sequence (DNA): TGTGCCAGCACCCTCGCCGGGACTAGCGGGAGGAATGAGCAGTTCTTC.